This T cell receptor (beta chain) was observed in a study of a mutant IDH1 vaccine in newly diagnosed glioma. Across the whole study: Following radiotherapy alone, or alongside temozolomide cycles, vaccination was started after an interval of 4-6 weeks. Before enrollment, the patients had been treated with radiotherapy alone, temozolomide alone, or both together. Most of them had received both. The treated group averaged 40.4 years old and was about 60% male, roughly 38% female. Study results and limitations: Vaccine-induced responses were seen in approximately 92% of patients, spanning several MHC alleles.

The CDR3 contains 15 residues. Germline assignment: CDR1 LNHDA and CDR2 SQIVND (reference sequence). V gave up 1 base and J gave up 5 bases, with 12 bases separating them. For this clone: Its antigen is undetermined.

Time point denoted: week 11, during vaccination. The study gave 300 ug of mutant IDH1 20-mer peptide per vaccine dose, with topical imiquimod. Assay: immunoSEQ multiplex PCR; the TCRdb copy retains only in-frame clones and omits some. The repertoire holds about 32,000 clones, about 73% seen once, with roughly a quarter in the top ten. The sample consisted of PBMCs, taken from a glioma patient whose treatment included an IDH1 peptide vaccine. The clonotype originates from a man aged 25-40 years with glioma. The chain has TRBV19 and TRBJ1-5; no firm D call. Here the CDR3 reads CASSIVPVYDQPQHF. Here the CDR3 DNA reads TGTGCCAGTAGTATAGTCCCGGTCTACGATCAGCCCCAGCATTTT.